This entry lists 30 T cell receptor beta chains sequenced from one sample in a study of cytomegalovirus exposure and HLA in healthy donors. The PCR employed 60 Vbeta primers together with 13 Jbeta primers. TCRdb keeps only in-frame clones here, not all; method: immunoSEQ multiplex PCR. The sample includes 150,000 or so clones, 60% to 85% of them seen just once. Sample: PBMCs. The receptors originated from a woman aged 40 to 50 in good health and CMV-seronegative.

The rearrangement uses TRBV28 and TRBJ1-4; 12 bases line up with TRBD1. The J segment lost 8 bases and the V segment lost 9 bases, leaving 13 bases of the junction unmatched. The CDR3 has 16 amino acids. Germline assignment: CDR1 MDHEN and CDR2 SYDVKM. DNA for the CDR3: TGTGCCAGTAGCCGGGACAGGGGGCATCTAAGAGAAAAACTGTTTTTT. Amino acids: CASSRDRGHLREKLFF.

Only one count was recorded for this clone. The rearrangement joins TRBV7-2 to TRBJ1-4; 9 bases align to TRBD1. Germline values: CDR1 SGHTA, CDR2 FQGNSA. The CDR3 is 14 residues long. Trimming cost V 5 bases and J 7 bases; bases outside gene matches: 5. CDR3 protein: CASSTQGAIEKLFF. The CDR3 region has the DNA TGTGCCAGCAGCACACAGGGGGCTATTGAAAAACTGTTTTTT.

There are a few counts of this clone. The gene calls are TRBV5-8 and TRBJ2-3; TRBD2 agrees at 7 bases. Trimming took 2 bases from V and 2 from J; bases not matched to a gene: 5. CDR3 length: 15 residues. From germline, CDR1 is SGHTS and CDR2 YDEGEE. The CDR3: CASSFPSGYTDTQYF. DNA for the CDR3: TGTGCCAGCAGCTTCCCTAGCGGTTACACAGATACGCAGTATTTT.

This clone has a handful of counts. V is TRBV28 and J is TRBJ1-6; a possible D gene is TRBD1 (5 bases). The CDR3 has 14 residues. CDR1 is MDHEN, CDR2 SYDVKM, per germline. Trimming pared 6 bases from V and 6 bases from J, leaving 12 bases between. The CDR3 protein is CASSTAGFNSPLHF. The CDR3 region has the DNA TGTGCCAGCAGCACCGCAGGGTTTAATTCACCCCTCCACTTT.

This chain connects TRBV27 to TRBJ2-7; TRBD2 is a possible D gene (5 bases). The CDR3 spans 16 residues. V was clipped by 4 bases and J by 1 base, with 17 bases between them. CDR1 is MNHEY, CDR2 SMNVEV, per germline (reference sequence). CDR3 sequence (DNA): TGTGCCAGCAGTTCCCTCAACTACGGACTGTCCTACGAGCAGTACTTC. Translated: CASSSLNYGLSYEQYF.

CDR3 nucleotides: TGTGCCAGCAGTGTCGGGGGGAAGAACACTGAAGCTTTCTTT. Translation: CASSVGGKNTEAFF. The chain employs TRBV27 and TRBJ1-1; possibly TRBD1 for D (5 bases). V was cut by 5 bases and J by 1 base, with 11 bases left in between. Germline V gives CDR1 MNHEY, CDR2 SMNVEV (reference sequence). This CDR3 contains 14 residues.

This sequence joins TRBV10-3 and TRBJ2-7, with 10 bases that match TRBD1. After removal of 4 bases from V and 4 bases from J, the junction contained 7 bases not matched to a gene. CDR3 length: 15 amino acids. The germline V gene encodes CDR1 ENHRY and CDR2 SYGVKD. CDR3 bases: TGTGCCATCAGTGGTGGGACAGGGGTTGGATACGAGCAGTACTTC. Translating gives CAISGGTGVGYEQYF.

The V call is TRBV7-8, the J call TRBJ2-1, with no clear D. This CDR3 spans 13 amino acids. V gave up 5 bases and J gave up 5 bases, with 10 bases separating them. Germline assignment: CDR1 SGHVS and CDR2 FQNEAQ. The CDR3 spells CASSITVDNEQFF. The CDR3 coding sequence is TGTGCCAGCAGCATAACGGTGGACAATGAGCAGTTCTTC.

The CDR3, as DNA: TGTGCCAGCAGCTTAACCCCTCAGGGGTCGAACACCGGGGAGCTGTTTTTT. Amino acid sequence: CASSLTPQGSNTGELFF. This chain joins TRBV7-8 and TRBJ2-2, with TRBD1 as a possible D gene (6 bases). This CDR3 comprises 17 residues. Germline CDR1 and CDR2: SGHVS and FQNEAQ. V lost 2 bases and J 0 bases, leaving 13 bases between the germline ends.

J is TRBJ2-5 and V is TRBV5-1, with TRBD1 identical over 10 bases. The CDR3 runs to 15 residues. Germline CDR1 reads SGHRS; CDR2 reads YFSETQ. Germline trimming cut 4 bases from V and 7 bases from J; bases unmatched to any gene: 10. The CDR3 spells CASSAPGQGSGTQYF. DNA for the CDR3: TGCGCCAGCAGCGCACCGGGACAGGGGTCGGGGACCCAGTACTTC.

This chain uses TRBV4-1 with TRBJ2-7; 8 nucleotides agree with TRBD1. This CDR3 region has 15 residues. With V trimmed by 1 base and J by 2 bases, 4 bases remained unmatched. Germline CDR1 MGHRA, CDR2 YSYEKL. CDR3 loop: CASSQGGQVTYEQYF. The CDR3 coding sequence is TGCGCCAGCAGCCAAGGGGGACAGGTGACCTACGAGCAGTACTTC.

The chain links TRBV19 to TRBJ2-1, with D possibly being TRBD1 (6 bases). The CDR3 totals 15 residues. Germline V gene data show CDR1 as LNHDA and CDR2 as SQIVND (reference sequence). Trimming pared 4 bases from V and 3 bases from J, leaving 13 bases between. This CDR3 reads CASSKNGGFYNEQFF. The CDR3 DNA follows: TGTGCCAGTAGTAAAAATGGGGGCTTCTACAATGAGCAGTTCTTC.

This clone was detected a few times. The rearrangement uses TRBV27 and TRBJ1-5, with D tentatively TRBD1 (5 bases). With 5 bases removed from V and 4 bases from J, the gap between germline ends came to 12 bases. CDR1 and CDR2 from the germline V gene are MNHEY and SMNVEV (reference sequence). This CDR3 comprises 14 residues. The CDR3 protein is CASSPRQTNQPQHF. DNA of the CDR3: TGTGCCAGCAGTCCTAGACAGACTAATCAGCCCCAGCATTTT.

The chain is built from TRBV6-4 and TRBJ1-5; D call uncertain. V lost 0 bases and J lost 15, with 15 bases in between. The germline gives CDR1 MRHNA, CDR2 SNTAGT. The CDR3 has 13 residues. CDR3 in DNA: TGTGCCAGCAGTGACTCAGTGCATTCGAGGCGGCATTTT. Translated: CASSDSVHSRRHF.

This clone was recorded once. One end of the junction varies from germline; a read error may be responsible. V is TRBV10-2 and J is TRBJ1-6, with D possibly matching TRBD1 (6 bases). This CDR3 comprises 15 residues. CDR1 and CDR2 from the germline V gene are WSHSY and SAAADI. CDR3 bases: TGCGCCAGCAGTCAGTCCACAGGGCGGAATTCACCCCTCCACTTT. Residues: CASSQSTGRNSPLHF.

The V gene is TRBV7-2, the J gene TRBJ2-3; a possible D gene is TRBD1 (5 bases). Per germline, CDR1 SGHTA and CDR2 FQGNSA. The CDR3 sequence is 13 residues long. Between the trimmed V and J ends, which lost 5 bases and 3 bases, there was a span of 9 bases. The CDR3 loop reads CASSKDTTDTQYF. The CDR3 DNA follows: TGTGCCAGCAGCAAGGACACAACAGATACGCAGTATTTT.

The chain employs TRBV5-1 and TRBJ2-2, with 7 positions matching TRBD1. V lost 3 bases, J lost 3 bases, and 5 bases stayed unmatched. This CDR3 comprises 15 residues. Per the germline V gene, CDR1 is SGHRS and CDR2 is YFSETQ. CDR3 residues: CASSWGQGDTGELFF. Here the CDR3 DNA reads TGCGCCAGCAGCTGGGGGCAGGGGGACACCGGGGAGCTGTTTTTT.

V usage is TRBV7-9 and J usage is TRBJ1-2, with D possibly being TRBD1 (6 bases). Per the germline V gene, CDR1 is SEHNR and CDR2 is FQNEAQ (reference sequence). Trimming removed 5 bases from V and 3 bases from J, with 13 bases in between. CDR3 length: 14 amino acids. This CDR3 is CASSLTPGDYGYTF. DNA for the CDR3: TGTGCCAGCAGCCTTACCCCAGGGGACTATGGCTACACCTTC.

This clone occurred a few times. The chain is built from TRBV2 and TRBJ1-3, with TRBD1 matching over 7 bases. The CDR3 extends over 14 amino acids. The ends lost 5 bases at V and 0 bases at J; junction bases unmatched: 1. Germline CDR1 and CDR2: SNHLY and FYNNEI. This CDR3 reads CASSNRGSGNTIYF. The CDR3 DNA is TGTGCCAGCAGTAACAGGGGCTCTGGAAACACCATATATTTT.

The chain employs TRBV14 and TRBJ2-7, with TRBD1 matching over 8 bases. Germline assignment: CDR1 SGHDN and CDR2 FVKESK. CDR3 length equals 16 residues. J was trimmed by 4 bases and V by 4 bases; bases with no gene match: 12. The CDR3 DNA follows: TGTGCCAGCAGCCCCCGGACAGGGCGGTTGGAGTACGAGCAGTACTTC. It codes for CASSPRTGRLEYEQYF.

V usage is TRBV20-1 and J usage is TRBJ1-2; D is ambiguous. Looked up from germline, CDR1 is DFQATT and CDR2 is SNEGSKA (reference sequence). Trimming cost V 6 bases and J 13 bases, with 15 bases left between them. This CDR3 is 10 amino acids long. The CDR3 coding sequence is TGCAGTGCGGACGGGGAGGTGGGCACCTTC. Its translation is CSADGEVGTF.

The V and J genes are TRBV4-1 and TRBJ1-6; D uncertain. Germline V gives CDR1 MGHRA, CDR2 YSYEKL. V lost 6 bases and J 6 bases, leaving 18 bases between the germline ends. The CDR3 runs to 16 residues. In DNA, the CDR3 is TGCGCCAGCAGTCCTGACCGGGAACCTCGTAATTCACCCCTCCACTTT. This sequence encodes CASSPDREPRNSPLHF.

The chain employs TRBV9 and TRBJ2-1; 11 bases agree with TRBD2. There are 15 residues in the CDR3. CDR1 and CDR2 (germline): SGDLS, YYNGEE. The V segment lost 0 bases and the J segment 8 bases; nucleotides outside the gene matches: 4. CDR3 sequence (DNA): TGTGCCAGCAGCGTAGATACTAGCGGGGGCTATGAGCAGTTCTTC. This sequence encodes CASSVDTSGGYEQFF.

The rearrangement links TRBV5-1 to TRBJ2-3; TRBD2 might be the D (6 bases). This CDR3 region has 15 residues. V was cut by 0 bases and J by 4 bases, with 12 bases left in between. The V gene's germline CDR1 is SGHRS and CDR2 YFSETQ. The CDR3 protein is CASSLGLVIADTQYF. The CDR3 DNA is TGCGCCAGCAGCTTGGGACTAGTCATTGCAGATACGCAGTATTTT.

This clone was seen only a few times. The genes are TRBV6-1 and TRBJ1-2; D is uncertain. The length of the CDR3 is 15 residues. The germline V gene encodes CDR1 MNHNS and CDR2 SASEGT. V was cut by 7 bases and J by 3 bases, with 18 bases left in between. This CDR3 is CASKRTEQPYYGYTF. CDR3 nucleotide sequence: TGTGCCAGCAAACGAACGGAACAGCCCTACTATGGCTACACCTTC.

The chain has TRBV5-1 and TRBJ2-3; TRBD2 matches 8 bases. The CDR3 contains 15 residues. Germline V lookup: CDR1 SGHRS, CDR2 YFSETQ. V dropped 5 bases and J dropped 1; count of bases not matched to a gene: 6. The CDR3 loop reads CASSYGGAGTDTQYF. DNA for the CDR3: TGCGCCAGCAGTTACGGGGGGGCGGGCACAGATACGCAGTATTTT.

This sequence joins TRBV4-1 and TRBJ2-2; 11 bases are shared with TRBD2. The CDR3 is 20 amino acids. With 3 bases clipped from V and 1 base from J, the junction kept 13 bases outside the gene matches. CDR1 MGHRA and CDR2 YSYEKL come from the germline V gene. CDR3 nucleotides: TGCGCCAGCAGCCAGCTAGCGGGGGGTACCTCAGATAAGAACACCGGGGAGCTGTTTTTT. It translates to CASSQLAGGTSDKNTGELFF.

The gene calls are TRBV4-1 and TRBJ2-3, with D possibly matching TRBD2 (5 bases). V was pared by 0 bases and J by 4 bases, with 11 bases between. The CDR3 is 15 residues long. Per germline, CDR1 MGHRA and CDR2 YSYEKL. Here the CDR3 DNA reads TGCGCCAGCAGCCAAGATAGCCTAGCTGCAGATACGCAGTATTTT. Protein product: CASSQDSLAADTQYF.

The J gene is TRBJ1-5, the V gene TRBV27; D remains ambiguous. Trimming shortened V by 6 bases and J by 0 bases, and 9 bases separated the two germline ends. CDR1 is MNHEY, CDR2 SMNVEV, per germline (reference sequence). This CDR3 comprises 14 residues. The CDR3 loop reads CASRTGNSNQPQHF. Here the CDR3 DNA reads TGTGCCAGCAGGACGGGGAATAGCAATCAGCCCCAGCATTTT.

The chain uses TRBV19 and TRBJ2-4; perhaps TRBD1 as D (6 bases). This CDR3 has 14 amino acids. The germline V gene encodes CDR1 LNHDA and CDR2 SQIVND (reference sequence). Trimming stripped 4 bases from V and 6 bases from J, with 13 bases between. The DNA of the CDR3 is TGTGCCAGTAGTACTGGACAGTGTTTAAACATTCAGTACTTC. Translated: CASSTGQCLNIQYF.